The 26 T cell receptor beta chains reported below all come from one sample, sequenced in a study of CD8 T cells in ankylosing spondylitis. One entry per CDR3 protein results from TCRdb running MiXCR on the 5' RACE reads. This sample has a few hundred thousand distinct CDR3 sequences, with about 10% found just once. Sequenced: blood, either unsorted or a sorted T cell fraction (not recorded which). The source of these receptors is a male donor with ankylosing spondylitis or in good health (not recorded which).

This clonotype was seen at least ten times. The chain has TRBV20-1 and TRBJ2-1; tentative D call: TRBD2 (5 bases). V gave up 2 bases and J gave up 10 bases, with 15 bases separating them. CDR1 is DFQATT, CDR2 SNEGSKA, per germline (reference sequence). CDR3 size: 13 residues. In DNA, the CDR3 is TGCAGTGCTAGACTATTCGGGGTTCGGGAGCAGTTCTTC. Protein sequence: CSARLFGVREQFF.

This clonotype came up many times. The chain is built from TRBV5-1 and TRBJ2-2, with TRBD2 matching over 8 bases. Germline CDR1 SGHRS, CDR2 YFSETQ. Trimming took 4 bases from V and 2 from J; bases not matched to a gene: 10. The CDR3 has 17 residues. The CDR3: CASSTTRLAGNTGELFF. CDR3 sequence (DNA): TGCGCCAGCAGCACTACCAGGCTAGCGGGCAACACCGGGGAGCTGTTTTTT.

This rearrangement joins TRBV28 to TRBJ2-1; TRBD1 is a possible D gene (6 bases). Germline V lookup: CDR1 MDHEN, CDR2 SYDVKM. The V and J ends lost 3 bases and 5 bases respectively, with 14 bases between them. The length of the CDR3 is 15 residues. This CDR3 is CASSFPGGLNNEQFF. In DNA form, the CDR3 reads TGTGCCAGCAGTTTCCCTGGGGGCCTCAACAATGAGCAGTTCTTC.

This clonotype was seen only once. This clone may be a read error of a much larger clone one base away. The chain joins TRBV15 to TRBJ2-3, with D unclear. The CDR3 has 15 residues. V was pared by 2 bases and J by 0 bases, with 9 bases between. Germline-derived CDR1 and CDR2 are LNHNV and YYDKDF (reference sequence). CDR3 region: CATSRNERSTDTQYF. The CDR3 nucleotides are TGTGCCACCAGCAGAAATGAACGGAGCACAGATACGCAGTATTTT.

This CDR3 is CASRASGSYEQYF. The CDR3, as DNA: TGTGCCAGCAGGGCTAGCGGCTCCTACGAGCAGTACTTC. J is TRBJ2-7 and V is TRBV27, with 7 bases aligning to TRBD2. Per the germline V gene, CDR1 is MNHEY and CDR2 is SMNVEV (reference sequence). V was clipped by 6 bases and J by 0 bases; unmatched bases: 2. CDR3 length equals 13 residues.

CDR3 bases: TGCAGTGCTAGAGTTATTAGCGGGAGGAATGAGCAGTTCTTC. Its translation: CSARVISGRNEQFF. V is TRBV20-1 and J is TRBJ2-1; 10 nucleotides match TRBD2. Per the germline V gene, CDR1 is DFQATT and CDR2 is SNEGSKA (reference sequence). This CDR3 has 14 amino acids. Losses at the gene ends were 1 base for V and 7 bases for J; bases not matched to a gene: 4.

This clonotype was seen at least ten times. The CDR3 nucleotides are TGTGCCAGCAGCTTGGAAGGGGGCGCCTCCTACGAGCAGTACTTC. It specifies CASSLEGGASYEQYF. This chain connects TRBV5-8 to TRBJ2-7; the match to TRBD1 covers 7 bases. CDR3 size: 15 residues. Germline V gene data show CDR1 as SGHTS and CDR2 as YDEGEE. The V gene end was trimmed by 0 bases and the J gene end by 0 bases; junction bases not matched to a gene: 3. The full variable domain, completed using reference TRBV5-8 and TRBJ2-7, is EAGVTQSPTHLIKTRGQQATLRCSPISGHTSVYWYQQALGLGLQFLLWYDEGEERNRGNFPPRFSGRQFPNYSSELNVNALELEDSALYLCASSLEGGASYEQYFGPGTRLTVT.

This clonotype was seen a handful of times. The chain joins TRBV7-9 to TRBJ1-4; no clear D. This CDR3 has 14 amino acids. Trimming shortened V by 2 bases and J by 0 bases, and 4 bases separated the two germline ends. Germline lookup yields CDR1 SEHNR and CDR2 FQNEAQ (reference sequence). CDR3 sequence (DNA): TGTGCCAGCAGCTTATATGCAACTAATGAAAAACTGTTTTTT. Its translation is CASSLYATNEKLFF. Drawing the rest from reference TRBV7-9 and TRBJ1-4, the complete variable domain is DTGVSQNPRHKITKRGQNVTFRCDPISEHNRLYWYRQTLGQGPEFLTYFQNEAQLEKSRLLSDRFSAERPKGSFSTLEIQRTEQGDSAMYLCASSLYATNEKLFFGSGTQLSVL.

This clonotype was picked up a small number of times. V and J are TRBV12-3 or TRBV12-4 and TRBJ2-1, with 10 positions matching TRBD2. This CDR3 has 17 amino acids. Trimming took 3 bases from V and 8 from J; bases not matched to a gene: 13. The DNA for the CDR3 is TGTGCCAGCAGTTTTCCGTCGTTGGGGCTAGCGGGAGATGAGCAGTTCTTC. Translated, it gives CASSFPSLGLAGDEQFF.

This clonotype has a count of ten or more. The gene calls are TRBV29-1 and TRBJ2-7; TRBD1 matches 9 bases. CDR3 size: 14 residues. The junction had 6 bases not matched to a gene; V was cut back by 6 bases and J by 0 bases. The V gene's germline CDR1 is SQVTM and CDR2 ANQGSEA. The CDR3 reads CSVETTGGSYEQYF. CDR3 sequence (DNA): TGCAGCGTCGAAACGACAGGGGGCTCCTACGAGCAGTACTTC.

This clonotype was counted between two and nine times. The chain combines TRBV3-1 with TRBJ1-5; a possible D gene is TRBD1 (5 bases). With 4 bases removed from V and 7 bases from J, the gap between germline ends came to 17 bases. The V gene's germline CDR1 is LGHDT and CDR2 YNNKEL (reference sequence). The CDR3 is 15 amino acids. The chain's CDR3 is CASSLGVEGRQPQHF. In DNA form, the CDR3 reads TGTGCCAGCAGCCTAGGGGTTGAGGGGAGGCAGCCCCAGCATTTT.

This rearrangement joins TRBV20-1 to TRBJ2-7, with D possibly TRBD2 on 6 matching bases. V gave up 5 bases and J gave up 3 bases, with 11 bases separating them. The CDR3 is 12 amino acids. CDR1 is DFQATT and CDR2 is SNEGSKA in the germline V gene (reference sequence). CDR3 DNA: TGCAGTGCTGCGCGGGGATTCTACGAGCAGTACTTC. Protein product: CSAARGFYEQYF.

This clonotype was seen many times. The chain carries TRBV3-1 and TRBJ1-5; D gene unclear. CDR1 is LGHDT and CDR2 is YNNKEL in the germline V gene (reference sequence). V was pared by 5 bases and J by 9 bases, with 14 bases between. The length of the CDR3 is 13 residues. CDR3 sequence (DNA): TGTGCCAGCAGCGTGGCGGGTACGGGGCCCCAGCATTTT. Translated: CASSVAGTGPQHF.

This clonotype appeared many times. V usage is TRBV12-3 or TRBV12-4 and J usage is TRBJ1-2; 7 bases are shared with TRBD1. The CDR3 is 16 residues long. The V gene end was trimmed by 4 bases and the J gene end by 8 bases; junction bases not matched to a gene: 16. The CDR3: CASSSPQKQGILGYTF. In DNA, the CDR3 is TGTGCCAGCAGTTCCCCCCAAAAACAGGGGATATTGGGCTACACCTTC.

This clonotype was detected ten times or more. The chain has TRBV20-1 and TRBJ1-4; 12 nucleotides line up with TRBD1. Germline V gene data show CDR1 as DFQATT and CDR2 as SNEGSKA (reference sequence). The CDR3 is 15 residues long. The V and J ends lost 6 bases and 8 bases, in that order; junction bases with no gene match: 10. The CDR3 sequence: CSAPGPGTGGEKLFF. The CDR3 DNA reads as TGCAGTGCGCCGGGACCCGGGACAGGGGGCGAAAAACTGTTTTTT.

This clonotype was counted many times. The chain recombines TRBV6-4 with TRBJ2-1; D is perhaps TRBD1 or TRBD2 (5 bases each). The CDR3 loop spans 14 amino acids. Germline-derived CDR1 and CDR2 are MRHNA and SNTAGT. V lost 0 bases and J lost 9, with 12 bases in between. This chain's CDR3 is CASSDSTSGAEQFF. CDR3 sequence (DNA): TGTGCCAGCAGTGACTCGACCTCCGGGGCTGAGCAGTTCTTC.

This clonotype was recorded a few times. The V gene is TRBV11-1, the J gene TRBJ2-1, with D unresolved. Germline CDR1 reads SGHAT; CDR2 reads FQDESV (reference sequence). There are 13 residues in the CDR3. Trimming stripped 7 bases from V and 3 bases from J, with 10 bases between. DNA for the CDR3: TGTGCCAGCACCCCGAGGATCTACAATGAGCAGTTCTTC. This translates into CASTPRIYNEQFF.

Ten or more counts support this clonotype. The CDR3 coding sequence is TGCGCCAGCAGCCCTGGGTTAGCGGAGTACCAAGAGACCCAGTACTTC. This translates into CASSPGLAEYQETQYF. The chain couples TRBV5-1 to TRBJ2-5, with a tentative D call TRBD2 (6 bases). V shed 4 bases and J shed 0 bases, with 16 bases lying between them. From germline, CDR1 is SGHRS and CDR2 YFSETQ. The CDR3 is made up of 16 amino acids.

This clonotype was picked up a small number of times. The chain is built from TRBV7-2 and TRBJ2-3, with D perhaps matching TRBD1 (5 bases). V was cut by 1 base and J by 15 bases, with 20 bases left in between. Germline values: CDR1 SGHTA, CDR2 FQGNSA. The CDR3 runs to 14 residues. The CDR3, as DNA: TGTGCCAGCAGCTTAGAAGTAGGGGCGGTGGCGGAATATTTT. This gives the protein CASSLEVGAVAEYF.

V usage is TRBV7-2 and J usage is TRBJ2-2, with TRBD2 as a possible D gene (6 bases). The CDR3 totals 13 residues. Trimming left V 5 bases short and J 15 bases short, with 19 bases between. In germline, CDR1 is SGHTA, CDR2 FQGNSA. The CDR3 region has the DNA TGTACCAGCAGCCCTGGGACTCGGCGTAAGATGTTTTTT. Residues: CTSSPGTRRKMFF. Complete variable domain (other parts from reference TRBV7-2 and TRBJ2-2): GAGVSQSPSNKVTEKGKDVELRCDPISGHTALYWYRQSLGQGLEFLIYFQGNSAPDKSGLPSDRFSAERTGGSVSTLTIQRTQQEDSAVYLCTSSPGTRRKMFFGEGSRLTVL.

This clonotype was detected ten times or more. This chain uses TRBV5-1 with TRBJ2-1, with D possibly being TRBD2 (6 bases). The CDR3 is made up of 16 amino acids. Germline loops: CDR1 SGHRS, CDR2 YFSETQ. V was trimmed by 4 bases and J by 6 bases, leaving 20 bases between them. The CDR3 sequence is CASSEEQGGPINEQFF. CDR3 DNA: TGCGCCAGCAGCGAGGAGCAGGGAGGTCCAATCAATGAGCAGTTCTTC.

This clonotype was seen only a few times. The V gene is TRBV7-9, the J gene TRBJ2-1; D gene unclear. V was pared by 0 bases and J by 0 bases, with 6 bases between. The germline V gene has CDR1 SEHNR and CDR2 FQNEAQ (reference sequence). The CDR3 loop spans 15 amino acids. The CDR3 spells CASSLARFSYNEQFF. CDR3 coding DNA: TGTGCCAGCAGCTTAGCGCGTTTCTCCTACAATGAGCAGTTCTTC. The whole variable domain, filled in from reference TRBV7-9 and TRBJ2-1, reads DTGVSQNPRHKITKRGQNVTFRCDPISEHNRLYWYRQTLGQGPEFLTYFQNEAQLEKSRLLSDRFSAERPKGSFSTLEIQRTEQGDSAMYLCASSLARFSYNEQFFGPGTRLTVL.

This clonotype was seen many times. The J gene is TRBJ2-7, the V gene TRBV12-3 or TRBV12-4; TRBD2 might be the D (5 bases). The CDR3 loop spans 14 amino acids. Trimming shortened V by 6 bases and J by 2 bases, and 14 bases separated the two germline ends. The CDR3 DNA follows: TGTGCCAGCAGCCGGGCGGGTATAGCCTACGAGCAGTACTTC. Translated, it gives CASSRAGIAYEQYF.

This clonotype was found a few times. A much bigger clone sits one base away, suggesting this may be a read error. The chain has TRBV12-3 or TRBV12-4 and TRBJ1-5; D call uncertain. The CDR3 consists of 12 residues. This CDR3 is CASTETAQLQHF. CDR3 sequence (DNA): TGTGCCAGCACCGAAACAGCTCAGCTCCAGCATTTT.

The chain uses TRBV7-9 and TRBJ2-1; D is uncertain. Germline V gives CDR1 SEHNR, CDR2 FQNEAQ (reference sequence). Trimming pared 5 bases from V and 0 bases from J, leaving 14 bases between. The CDR3 is 16 amino acids. The CDR3 DNA is TGTGCCAGCAGCCCACCTTTGGGATACTCCTACAATGAGCAGTTCTTC. It yields the protein CASSPPLGYSYNEQFF.

Concerning this clonotype: A read error may produce the germline difference seen at one junction end. CDR3 region: CASSGQTLPGEQYF. CDR3 coding DNA: TGTGCCAGCAGTGGCCAGACCTTACCGGGGGAGCAGTATTTC. The V gene is TRBV6-5, the J gene TRBJ2-7; tentative D call: TRBD2 (6 bases). This CDR3 has 14 residues. Germline lookup yields CDR1 MNHEY and CDR2 SVGAGI.